This T cell receptor beta chain derives from a study of T cell repertoires in cytomegalovirus infection. Study outcomes and limitations: HLA-C-restricted CMV-specific TCR beta clonotypes were dominant in the ex vivo response.

Trimming took 3 bases from V and 0 from J, leaving 14 bases between them. Germline assignment: CDR1 SEHNR and CDR2 FQNEAQ (reference sequence). This CDR3 comprises 16 residues. For this clonotype: The antigen is not known.

TCRdb reanalysed the reads using MiXCR and keeps one entry per CDR3 protein. The sample consists of a few hundred thousand distinct CDR3 sequences, around two fifths of them appearing once. The material was cultured PBMCs, obtained from culture after CMV antigen stimulation. The chain carries TRBV7-9 and TRBJ2-5; D tentatively reads TRBD1 or TRBD2 (6 bases each). The sequence was obtained from a human donor in good health (CMV status not recorded). Some clones in this sample may be carry-over from other donors' samples. CDR3 amino acids: CASSFPTRGYQETQYF. CDR3 nucleotides: TGTGCCAGCAGCTTCCCGACTAGGGGGTACCAAGAGACCCAGTACTTC.